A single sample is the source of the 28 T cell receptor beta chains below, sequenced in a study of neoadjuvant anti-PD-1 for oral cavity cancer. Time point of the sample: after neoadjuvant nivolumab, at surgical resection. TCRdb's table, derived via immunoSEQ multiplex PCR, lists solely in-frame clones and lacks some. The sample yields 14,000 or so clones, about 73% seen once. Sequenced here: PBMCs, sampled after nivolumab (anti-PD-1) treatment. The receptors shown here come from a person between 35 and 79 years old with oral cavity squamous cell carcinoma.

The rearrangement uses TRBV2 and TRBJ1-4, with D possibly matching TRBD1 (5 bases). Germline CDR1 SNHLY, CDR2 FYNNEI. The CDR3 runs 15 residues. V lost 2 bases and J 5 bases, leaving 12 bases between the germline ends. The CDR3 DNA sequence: TGTGCCAGCAGTGAAAAGGGGCCGCCCAATGAAAAACTGTTTTTT. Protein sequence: CASSEKGPPNEKLFF.

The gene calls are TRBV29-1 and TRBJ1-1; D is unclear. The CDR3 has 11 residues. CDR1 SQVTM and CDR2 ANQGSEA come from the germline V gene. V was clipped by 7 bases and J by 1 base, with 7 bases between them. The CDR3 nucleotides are TGCAGCGGTGAGTCGAACACTGAAGCTTTCTTT. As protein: CSGESNTEAFF. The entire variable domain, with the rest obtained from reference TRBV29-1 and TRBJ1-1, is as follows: SAVISQKPSRDICQRGTSLTIQCQVDSQVTMMFWYRQQPGQSLTLIATANQGSEATYESGFVIDKFPISRPNLTFSTLTVSNMSPEDSSIYLCSGESNTEAFFGQGTRLTVV.

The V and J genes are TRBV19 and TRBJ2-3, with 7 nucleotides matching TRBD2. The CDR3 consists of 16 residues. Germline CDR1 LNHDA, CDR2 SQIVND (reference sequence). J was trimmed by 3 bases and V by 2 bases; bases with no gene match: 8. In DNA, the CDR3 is TGTGCCAGTAGTATATGGCTAGCGGAGGCTACAGATACGCAGTATTTT. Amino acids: CASSIWLAEATDTQYF.

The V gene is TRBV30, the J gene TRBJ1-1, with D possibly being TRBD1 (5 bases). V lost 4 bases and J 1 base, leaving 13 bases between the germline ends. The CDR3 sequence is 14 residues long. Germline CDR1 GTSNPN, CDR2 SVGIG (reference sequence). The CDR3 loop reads CAWTARQKNTEAFF. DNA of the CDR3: TGTGCCTGGACCGCCCGACAGAAGAACACTGAAGCTTTCTTT.

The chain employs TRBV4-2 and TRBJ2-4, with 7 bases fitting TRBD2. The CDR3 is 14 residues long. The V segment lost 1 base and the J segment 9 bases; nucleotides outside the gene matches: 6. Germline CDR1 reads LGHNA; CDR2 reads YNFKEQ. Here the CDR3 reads CASSQVGGSGIQYF. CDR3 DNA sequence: TGTGCCAGCAGCCAAGTCGGCGGGAGCGGCATTCAGTACTTC.

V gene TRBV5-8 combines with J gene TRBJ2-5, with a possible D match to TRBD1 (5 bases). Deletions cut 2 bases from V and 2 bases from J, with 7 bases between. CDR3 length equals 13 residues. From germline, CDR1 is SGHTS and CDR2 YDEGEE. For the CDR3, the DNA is TGTGCCAGCAGCTTCCAGGGTCAAGAGACCCAGTACTTC. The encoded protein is CASSFQGQETQYF.

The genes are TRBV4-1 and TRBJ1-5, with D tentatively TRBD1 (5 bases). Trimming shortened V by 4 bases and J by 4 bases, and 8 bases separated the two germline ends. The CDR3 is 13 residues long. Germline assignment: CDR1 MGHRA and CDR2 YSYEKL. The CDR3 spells CASSLGPNQPQHF. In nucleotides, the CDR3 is TGCGCCAGCAGCCTGGGACCGAATCAGCCCCAGCATTTT.

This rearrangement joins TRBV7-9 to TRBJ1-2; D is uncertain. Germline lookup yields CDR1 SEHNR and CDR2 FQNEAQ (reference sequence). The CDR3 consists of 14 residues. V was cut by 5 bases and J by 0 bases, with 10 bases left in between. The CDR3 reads CASSAGGSNYGYTF. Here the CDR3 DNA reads TGTGCCAGCAGCGCGGGTGGTTCTAACTATGGCTACACCTTC.

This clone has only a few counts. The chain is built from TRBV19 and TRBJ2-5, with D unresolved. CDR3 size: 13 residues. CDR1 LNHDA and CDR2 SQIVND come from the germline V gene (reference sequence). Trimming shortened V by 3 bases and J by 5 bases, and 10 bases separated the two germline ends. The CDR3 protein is CASSMGLDETQYF. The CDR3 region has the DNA TGTGCCAGTAGTATGGGTCTAGACGAGACCCAGTACTTC. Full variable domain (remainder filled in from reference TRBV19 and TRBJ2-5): DGGITQSPKYLFRKEGQNVTLSCEQNLNHDAMYWYRQDPGQGLRLIYYSQIVNDFQKGDIAEGYSVSREKKESFPLTVTSAQKNPTAFYLCASSMGLDETQYFGPGTRLLVL.

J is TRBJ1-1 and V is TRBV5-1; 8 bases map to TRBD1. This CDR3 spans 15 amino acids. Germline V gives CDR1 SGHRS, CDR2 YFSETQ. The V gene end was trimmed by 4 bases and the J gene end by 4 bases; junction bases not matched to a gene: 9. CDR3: CASSADGTGTTEAFF. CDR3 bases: TGCGCCAGCAGCGCGGATGGGACAGGTACCACTGAAGCTTTCTTT.

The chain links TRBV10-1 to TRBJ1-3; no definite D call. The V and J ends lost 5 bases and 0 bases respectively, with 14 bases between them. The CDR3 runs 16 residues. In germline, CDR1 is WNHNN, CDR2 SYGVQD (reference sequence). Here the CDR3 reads CASSPGPYLSGNTIYF. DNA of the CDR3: TGCGCCAGCAGTCCCGGGCCCTACCTCTCTGGAAACACCATATATTTT.

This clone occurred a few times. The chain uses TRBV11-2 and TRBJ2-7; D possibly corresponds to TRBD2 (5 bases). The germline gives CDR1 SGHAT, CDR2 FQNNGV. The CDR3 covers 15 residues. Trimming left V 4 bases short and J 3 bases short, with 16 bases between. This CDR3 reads CASSSPRRTLYEQYF. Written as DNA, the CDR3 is TGTGCCAGCAGCTCCCCGAGGAGGACGCTCTACGAGCAGTACTTC.

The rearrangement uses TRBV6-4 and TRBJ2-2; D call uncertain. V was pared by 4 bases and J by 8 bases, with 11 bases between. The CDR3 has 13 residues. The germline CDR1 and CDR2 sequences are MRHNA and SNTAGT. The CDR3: CASSGQDGGELFF. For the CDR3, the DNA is TGTGCCAGCAGTGGGCAAGACGGGGGGGAGCTGTTTTTT.

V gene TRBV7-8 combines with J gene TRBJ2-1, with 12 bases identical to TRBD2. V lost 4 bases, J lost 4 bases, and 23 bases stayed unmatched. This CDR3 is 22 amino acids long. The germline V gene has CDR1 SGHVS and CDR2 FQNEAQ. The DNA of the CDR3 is TGTGCCAGCAGCTCCAAGAGCGGGTTTGGACTAGCGGGACGTATGGGGTACAATGAGCAGTTCTTC. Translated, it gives CASSSKSGFGLAGRMGYNEQFF.

The CDR3: CASSLNWDRGMHEQYF. CDR3 nucleotide sequence: TGTGCCAGCAGTTTAAACTGGGACAGGGGGATGCACGAGCAGTACTTC. This chain links TRBV28 with TRBJ2-7; the match to TRBD1 covers 11 bases. CDR3 length: 16 amino acids. CDR1 is MDHEN and CDR2 is SYDVKM in the germline V gene. V trimming: 2 bases; J trimming: 5 bases; junction bases outside the gene matches: 8.

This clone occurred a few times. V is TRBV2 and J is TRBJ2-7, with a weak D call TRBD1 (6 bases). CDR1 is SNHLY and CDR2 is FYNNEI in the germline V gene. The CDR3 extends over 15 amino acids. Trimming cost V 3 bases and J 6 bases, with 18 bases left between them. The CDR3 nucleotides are TGTGCCAGCAGTGATTGGACAGATTCGTTTCCCGAGCAGTACTTC. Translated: CASSDWTDSFPEQYF. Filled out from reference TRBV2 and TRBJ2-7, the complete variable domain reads EPEVTQTPSHQVTQMGQEVILRCVPISNHLYFYWYRQILGQKVEFLVSFYNNEISEKSEIFDDQFSVERPDGSNFTLKIRSTKLEDSAMYFCASSDWTDSFPEQYFGPGTRLTVT.

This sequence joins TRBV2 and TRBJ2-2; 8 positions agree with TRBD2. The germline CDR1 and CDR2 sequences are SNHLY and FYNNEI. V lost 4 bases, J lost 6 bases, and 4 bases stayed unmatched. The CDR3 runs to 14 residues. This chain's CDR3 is CASSVTSGPGELFF. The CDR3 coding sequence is TGTGCCAGCAGTGTAACTAGCGGCCCCGGGGAGCTGTTTTTT.

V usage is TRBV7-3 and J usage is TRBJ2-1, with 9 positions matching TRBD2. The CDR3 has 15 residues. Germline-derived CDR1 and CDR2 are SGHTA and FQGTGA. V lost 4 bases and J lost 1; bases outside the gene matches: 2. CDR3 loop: CASSYSGGSYNEQFF. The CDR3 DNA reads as TGTGCCAGCAGCTATAGCGGGGGATCCTACAATGAGCAGTTCTTC.

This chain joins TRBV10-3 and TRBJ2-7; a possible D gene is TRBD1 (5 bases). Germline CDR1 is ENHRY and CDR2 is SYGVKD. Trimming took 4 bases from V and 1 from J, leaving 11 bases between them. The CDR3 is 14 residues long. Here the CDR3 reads CAISVETASYEQYF. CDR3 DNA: TGTGCCATCAGTGTGGAGACAGCTTCCTACGAGCAGTACTTC.

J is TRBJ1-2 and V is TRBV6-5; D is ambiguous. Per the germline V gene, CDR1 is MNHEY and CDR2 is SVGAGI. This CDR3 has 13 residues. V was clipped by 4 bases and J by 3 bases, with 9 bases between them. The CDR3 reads CASSSDGYYGYTF. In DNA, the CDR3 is TGTGCCAGCAGTTCTGACGGATACTATGGCTACACCTTC.

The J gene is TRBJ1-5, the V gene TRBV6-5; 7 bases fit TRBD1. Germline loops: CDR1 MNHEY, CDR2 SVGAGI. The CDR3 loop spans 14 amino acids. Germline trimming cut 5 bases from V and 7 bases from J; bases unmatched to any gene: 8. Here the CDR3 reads CASSETGDRQPQHF. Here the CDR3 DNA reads TGTGCCAGCAGTGAAACAGGGGATCGGCAGCCCCAGCATTTT.

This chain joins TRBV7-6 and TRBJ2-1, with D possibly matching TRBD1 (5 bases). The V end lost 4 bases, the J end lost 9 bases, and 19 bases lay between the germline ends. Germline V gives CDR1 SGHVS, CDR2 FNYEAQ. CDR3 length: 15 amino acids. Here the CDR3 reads CASSSFSSAQGEQFF. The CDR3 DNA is TGTGCCAGCAGCTCCTTCTCGTCAGCTCAGGGTGAGCAGTTCTTC.

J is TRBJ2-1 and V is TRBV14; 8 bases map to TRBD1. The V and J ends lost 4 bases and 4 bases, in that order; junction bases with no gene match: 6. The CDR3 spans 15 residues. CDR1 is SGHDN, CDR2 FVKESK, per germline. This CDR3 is CASSPRDRSYNEQFF. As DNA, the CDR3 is TGTGCCAGCAGCCCTCGGGACAGGAGTTACAATGAGCAGTTCTTC. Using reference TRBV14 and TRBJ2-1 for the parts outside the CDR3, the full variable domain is EAGVTQFPSHSVIEKGQTVTLRCDPISGHDNLYWYRRVMGKEIKFLLHFVKESKQDESGMPNNRFLAERTGGTYSTLKVQPAELEDSGVYFCASSPRDRSYNEQFFGPGTRLTVL.

The CDR3 nucleotides are TGTGCCAGCAGTTACTCTGGCAGGAGAGAGACCCAGTACTTC. Residues: CASSYSGRRETQYF. This sequence joins TRBV6-5 and TRBJ2-5; D is unresolved. This CDR3 comprises 14 residues. V lost 0 bases, J lost 4 bases, and 9 bases lay in between. The germline gives CDR1 MNHEY, CDR2 SVGAGI.

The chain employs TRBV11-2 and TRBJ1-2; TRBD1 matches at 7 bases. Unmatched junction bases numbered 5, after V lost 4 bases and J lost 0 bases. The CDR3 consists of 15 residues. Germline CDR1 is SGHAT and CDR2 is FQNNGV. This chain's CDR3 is CASSSRDSSNYGYTF. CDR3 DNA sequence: TGTGCCAGCAGCTCCCGGGACAGCTCTAACTATGGCTACACCTTC.

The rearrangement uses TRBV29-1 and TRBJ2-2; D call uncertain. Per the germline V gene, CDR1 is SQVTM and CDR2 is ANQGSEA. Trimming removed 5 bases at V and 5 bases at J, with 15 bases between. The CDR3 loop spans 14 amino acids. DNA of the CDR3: TGCAGCGTTAGGCTGACGGGTGGGACCGGGGAGCTGTTTTTT. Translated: CSVRLTGGTGELFF.

CDR3 nucleotides: TGTGCCAGCAGCTTGTGGGGGGTCTCCTACGAGCAGTACTTC. Protein product: CASSLWGVSYEQYF. The chain employs TRBV5-4 and TRBJ2-7; a weak D match, TRBD2 (6 bases). This CDR3 contains 14 residues. Germline loops: CDR1 SGHNT, CDR2 YYREEE (reference sequence). V lost 1 base, J lost 0 bases, and 8 bases lay in between.

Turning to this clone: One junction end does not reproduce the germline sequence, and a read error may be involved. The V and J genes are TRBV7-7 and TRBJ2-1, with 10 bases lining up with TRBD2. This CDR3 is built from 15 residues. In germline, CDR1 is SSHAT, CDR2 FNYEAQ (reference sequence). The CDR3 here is CASSSSSGSMNEQFF. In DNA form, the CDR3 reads TGTGCTAGCAGCTCCTCTAGCGGGAGTATGAATGAGCAGTTCTTC.